This T cell receptor (beta chain) was found in a study of breast tumors, draining lymph nodes, adjacent tissues. General study points: Luminal-like breast cancer showed significantly higher tumor–nontumor repertoire similarity than basal-like. That most tumor T cells come from lymph nodes remained unproven. Tumor TCR diversity was below lymph nodes but above nontumor tissue.

TCRdb ran MiXCR on the multiplex PCR reads and lists one entry per CDR3 protein. The table has around 12,000 distinct CDR3 sequences, less than 85% seen once. This CDR3 contains 13 residues. V lost 2 bases, J lost 5 bases, and 3 bases stayed unmatched. Per the germline V gene, CDR1 is SGHRS and CDR2 is YFSETQ. In the case of this clonotype: The antigen is unknown.

The receptor's source is a female donor with breast cancer. Some clones in this sample may be carry-over from other donors' samples. The V and J genes are TRBV5-1 and TRBJ2-7; 8 positions agree with TRBD1. The source material was tumor-adjacent breast tissue. CDR3 sequence: CASSFRGRDEQYF. The CDR3, as DNA: TGCGCCAGCAGCTTCAGGGGGCGCGACGAGCAGTACTTC.